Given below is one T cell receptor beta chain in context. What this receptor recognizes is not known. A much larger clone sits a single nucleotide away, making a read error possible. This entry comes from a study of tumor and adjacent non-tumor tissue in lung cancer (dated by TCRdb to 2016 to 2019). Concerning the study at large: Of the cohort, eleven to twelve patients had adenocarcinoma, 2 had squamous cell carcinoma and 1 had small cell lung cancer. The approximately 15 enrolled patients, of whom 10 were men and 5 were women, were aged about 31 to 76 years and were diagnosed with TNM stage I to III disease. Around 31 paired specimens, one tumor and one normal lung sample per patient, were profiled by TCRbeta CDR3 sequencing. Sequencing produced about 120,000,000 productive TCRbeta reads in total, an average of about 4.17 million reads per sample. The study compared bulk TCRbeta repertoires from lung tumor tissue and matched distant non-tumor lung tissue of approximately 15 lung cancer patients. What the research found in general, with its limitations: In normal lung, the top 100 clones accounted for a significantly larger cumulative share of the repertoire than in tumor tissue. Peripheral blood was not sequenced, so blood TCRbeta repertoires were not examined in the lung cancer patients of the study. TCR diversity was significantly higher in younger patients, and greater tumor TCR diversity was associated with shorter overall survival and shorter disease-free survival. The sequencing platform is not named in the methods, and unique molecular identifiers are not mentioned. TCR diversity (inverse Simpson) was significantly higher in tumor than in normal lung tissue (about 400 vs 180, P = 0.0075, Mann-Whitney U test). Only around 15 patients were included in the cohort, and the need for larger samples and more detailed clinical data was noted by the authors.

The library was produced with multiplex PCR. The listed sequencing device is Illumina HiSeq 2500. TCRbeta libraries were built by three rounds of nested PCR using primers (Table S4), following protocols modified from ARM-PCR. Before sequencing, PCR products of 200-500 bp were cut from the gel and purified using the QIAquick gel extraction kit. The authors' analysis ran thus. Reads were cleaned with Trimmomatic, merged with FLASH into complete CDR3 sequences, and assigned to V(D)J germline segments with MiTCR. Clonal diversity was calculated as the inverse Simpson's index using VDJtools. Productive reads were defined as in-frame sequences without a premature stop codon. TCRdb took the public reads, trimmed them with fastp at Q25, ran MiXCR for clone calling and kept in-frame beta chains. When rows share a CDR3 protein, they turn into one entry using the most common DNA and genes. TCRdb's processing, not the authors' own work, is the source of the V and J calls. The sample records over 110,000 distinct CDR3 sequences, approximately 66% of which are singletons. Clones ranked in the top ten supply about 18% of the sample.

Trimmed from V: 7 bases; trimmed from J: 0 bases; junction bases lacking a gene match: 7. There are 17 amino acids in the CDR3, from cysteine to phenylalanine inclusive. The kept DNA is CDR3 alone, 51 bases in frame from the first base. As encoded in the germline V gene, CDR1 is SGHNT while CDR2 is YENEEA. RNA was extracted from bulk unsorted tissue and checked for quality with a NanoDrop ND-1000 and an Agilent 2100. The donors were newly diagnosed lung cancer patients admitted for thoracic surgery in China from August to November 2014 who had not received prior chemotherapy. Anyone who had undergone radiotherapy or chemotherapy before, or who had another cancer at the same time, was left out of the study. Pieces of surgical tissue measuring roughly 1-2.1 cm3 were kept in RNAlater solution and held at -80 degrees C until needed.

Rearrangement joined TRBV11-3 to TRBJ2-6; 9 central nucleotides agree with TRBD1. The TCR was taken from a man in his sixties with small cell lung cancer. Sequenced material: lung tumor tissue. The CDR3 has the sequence CASIVGQGTSGANVLTF. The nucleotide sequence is TGTGCCAGCATCGTCGGACAGGGGACCTCTGGGGCCAACGTCCTGACTTTC.